The T cell receptor beta chain under discussion was sequenced for a study of CD8 T cells in Susac syndrome. Reverse transcription of about 0.45 to 1 ug RNA was carried out with random hexamers. TCRdb used MiXCR to reprocess the immunoSEQ multiplex PCR reads, holding one entry per CDR3 protein. The data contain about 180,000 distinct CDR3 sequences, roughly 94% of them singletons. The CDR3 extends over 15 amino acids. Specimen: CD4+ T cells from PBMCs. The chain links TRBV21-1 to TRBJ2-1; the table's TRBD1 call for D was not verified on the DNA. TRBV21-1 is noted as a pseudogene. The sequence was collected from a human donor with Susac syndrome. The CDR3 reads CASSPSGGPGNEQFF. The CDR3 DNA reads as TGTGCCAGCAGCCCAAGTGGGGGGCCGGGGAATGAGCAGTTCTTC.